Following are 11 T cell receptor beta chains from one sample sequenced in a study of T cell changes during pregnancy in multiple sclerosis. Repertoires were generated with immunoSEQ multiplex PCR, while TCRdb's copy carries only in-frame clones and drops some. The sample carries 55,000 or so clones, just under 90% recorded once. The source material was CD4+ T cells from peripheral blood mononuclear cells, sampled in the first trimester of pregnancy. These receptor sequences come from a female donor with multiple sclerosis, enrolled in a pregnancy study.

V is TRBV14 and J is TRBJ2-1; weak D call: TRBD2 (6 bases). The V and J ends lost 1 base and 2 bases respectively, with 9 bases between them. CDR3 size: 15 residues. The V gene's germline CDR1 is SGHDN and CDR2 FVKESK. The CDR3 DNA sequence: TGTGCCAGCAGCCAAGGCGGGACCACCTACAATGAGCAGTTCTTC. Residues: CASSQGGTTYNEQFF.

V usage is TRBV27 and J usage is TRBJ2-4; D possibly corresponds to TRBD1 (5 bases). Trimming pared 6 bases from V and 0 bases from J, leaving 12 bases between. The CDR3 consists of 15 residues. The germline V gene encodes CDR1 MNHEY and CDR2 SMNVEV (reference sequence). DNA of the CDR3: TGTGCCAGCAGCCAGGGCTATCTAGCCAAAAACATTCAGTACTTC. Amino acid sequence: CASSQGYLAKNIQYF.

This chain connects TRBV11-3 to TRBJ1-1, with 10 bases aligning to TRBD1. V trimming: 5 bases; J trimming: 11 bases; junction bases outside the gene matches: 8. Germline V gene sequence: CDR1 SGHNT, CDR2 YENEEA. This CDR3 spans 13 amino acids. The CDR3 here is CASSHPADRGAFF. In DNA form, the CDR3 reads TGTGCCAGCAGCCACCCGGCGGACAGGGGGGCTTTCTTT.

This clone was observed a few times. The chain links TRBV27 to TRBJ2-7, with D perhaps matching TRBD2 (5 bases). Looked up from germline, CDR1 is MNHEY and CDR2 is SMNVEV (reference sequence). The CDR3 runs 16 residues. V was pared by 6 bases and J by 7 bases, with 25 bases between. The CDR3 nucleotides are TGTGCCAGCAGACCCAATTCCCTAGAGGGCCATCGAGAGCAGTACTTC. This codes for CASRPNSLEGHREQYF.

In DNA form, the CDR3 reads TGCGCCAGCAGCTTCCAGGCGACCCCAGAGACCCAGTACTTC. Its translation: CASSFQATPETQYF. The chain has TRBV5-1 and TRBJ2-5; D not resolved. This CDR3 spans 14 amino acids. Germline V gene sequence: CDR1 SGHRS, CDR2 YFSETQ. The V gene lost 2 bases and the J gene lost 4 bases, with 12 bases spanning the gap.

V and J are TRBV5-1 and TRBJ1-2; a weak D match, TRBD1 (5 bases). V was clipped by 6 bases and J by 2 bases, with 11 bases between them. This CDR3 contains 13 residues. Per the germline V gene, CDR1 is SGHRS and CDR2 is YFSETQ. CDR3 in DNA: TGCGCCAGCACCCTCGACAGAAACTATGGCTACACCTTC. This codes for CASTLDRNYGYTF.

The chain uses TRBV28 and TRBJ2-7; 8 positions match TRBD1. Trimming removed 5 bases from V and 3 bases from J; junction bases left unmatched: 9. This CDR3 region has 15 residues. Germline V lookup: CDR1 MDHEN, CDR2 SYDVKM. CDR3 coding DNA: TGTGCCAGCAGTCCTGAAGGACAGGGAAACTACGAGCAGTACTTC. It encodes CASSPEGQGNYEQYF.

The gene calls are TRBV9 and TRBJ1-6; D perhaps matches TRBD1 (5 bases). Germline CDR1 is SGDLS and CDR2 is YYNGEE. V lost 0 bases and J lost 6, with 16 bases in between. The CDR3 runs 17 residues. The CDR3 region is CASSVEGLGQVNSPLHF. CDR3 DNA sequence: TGTGCCAGCAGCGTAGAAGGTTTGGGGCAGGTTAATTCACCCCTCCACTTT.

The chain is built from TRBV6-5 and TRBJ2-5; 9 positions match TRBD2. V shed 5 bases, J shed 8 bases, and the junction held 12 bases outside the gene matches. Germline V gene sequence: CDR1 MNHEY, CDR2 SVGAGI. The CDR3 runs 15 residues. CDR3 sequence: CASSGLTSGPATQYF. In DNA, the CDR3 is TGTGCCAGCAGTGGCTTGACTAGCGGACCTGCCACCCAGTACTTC.

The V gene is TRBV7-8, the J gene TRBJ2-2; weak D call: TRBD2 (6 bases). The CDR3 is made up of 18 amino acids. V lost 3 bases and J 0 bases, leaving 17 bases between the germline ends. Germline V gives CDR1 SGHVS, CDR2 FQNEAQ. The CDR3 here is CASSLWRVVGTNTGELFF. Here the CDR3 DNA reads TGTGCCAGCAGCTTGTGGAGGGTGGTTGGTACGAACACCGGGGAGCTGTTTTTT. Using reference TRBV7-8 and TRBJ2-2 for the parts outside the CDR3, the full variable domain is GAGVSQSPRYKVAKRGQDVALRCDPISGHVSLFWYQQALGQGPEFLTYFQNEAQLDKSGLPSDRFFAERPEGSVSTLKIQRTQQEDSAVYLCASSLWRVVGTNTGELFFGEGSRLTVL.

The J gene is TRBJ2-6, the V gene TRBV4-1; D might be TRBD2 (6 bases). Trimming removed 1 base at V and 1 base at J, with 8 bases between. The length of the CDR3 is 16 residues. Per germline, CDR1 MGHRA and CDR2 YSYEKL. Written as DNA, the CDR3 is TGCGCCAGCAGCCAAGGGCGGGGATCTGGGGCCAACGTCCTGACTTTC. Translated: CASSQGRGSGANVLTF.